The clone carrying this T cell receptor (beta chain) was recorded once. Germline assignment: CDR1 DFQATT and CDR2 SNEGSKA (reference sequence). This CDR3 spans 14 amino acids. The V and J ends lost 3 bases and 0 bases respectively, with 9 bases between them. In the original analysis: Amplifying reference gene primers gave estimates of nucleated cell counts. The repertoire was sequenced with immunoSEQ multiplex PCR; TCRdb's copy has only in-frame clones and lacks some. The D gene and trimming were derived from the DNA, and the V and J assignments and clone size from that table. The data show fewer than 300,000 clones, with about nine tenths seen just once and under 14% held by the top ten. These data are taken from a study of blood T cell repertoires in COVID-19. Study summary: Italy, Spain and the United States were the sources of the convalescent and acute COVID-19 samples. In each case, the material was cDNA or gDNA derived from T cells, B-cell-depleted T cells, or PBMCs.

The J gene is TRBJ1-5, the V gene TRBV20-1; D is ambiguous. The clonotype was recovered from a man aged 50 to 60 with COVID-19, enrolled during active disease. The specimen sequenced was peripheral blood. The CDR3 nucleotides read TGCAGTGCTAGTCCGGACTATAGCAATCAGCCCCAGCATTTT. Translating it yields CSASPDYSNQPQHF.